This TCR beta chain came from a study of T cell repertoires in cytomegalovirus infection. Whole-study context: Recently identified HLA-C-restricted CMV epitopes and well-studied HLA-B-restricted CMV epitopes were used by the study. An indication of both CMV infection and matching HLA type came from public TCR beta signatures. Whole-study results and caveats: In two of eight donors, the top clonotype was HLA-C-restricted CMV-specific. CMV carriers with the relevant HLA were identified by cumulative public TCR beta family frequency.

TCRdb ran MiXCR on the reads and lists one entry per CDR3 protein. The sample shows around 340,000 distinct CDR3 sequences, 25% to 35% of them seen only once. With respect to this clonotype: Its target is unknown.

Looked up from germline, CDR1 is MNHNY and CDR2 is SVGAGI (reference sequence). With 5 bases removed from V and 0 bases from J, the gap between germline ends came to 14 bases. This CDR3 has 15 residues. This material consisted of cultured PBMCs, taken from culture after CMV antigen stimulation. V is TRBV6-6 and J is TRBJ2-7; D is perhaps TRBD1 or TRBD2 (7 bases each). The source of this sequence is a human donor in good health (CMV status not recorded). Some clones in this sample may be carry-over from other donors' samples. The CDR3 here is CASSGGDSYSYEQYF. The CDR3 nucleotides read TGTGCCAGCAGTGGGGGGGACAGCTACTCCTACGAGCAGTACTTC.